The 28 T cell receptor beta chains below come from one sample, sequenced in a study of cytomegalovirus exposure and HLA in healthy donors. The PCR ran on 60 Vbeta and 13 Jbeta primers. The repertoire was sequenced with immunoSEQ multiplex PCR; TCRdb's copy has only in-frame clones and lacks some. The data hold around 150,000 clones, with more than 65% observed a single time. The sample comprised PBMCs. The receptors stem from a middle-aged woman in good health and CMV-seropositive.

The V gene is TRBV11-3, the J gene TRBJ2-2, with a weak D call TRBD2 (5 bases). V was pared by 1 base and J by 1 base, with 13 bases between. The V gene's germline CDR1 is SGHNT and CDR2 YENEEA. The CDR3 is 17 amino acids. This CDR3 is CASSLAWSSQNTGELFF. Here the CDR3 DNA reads TGTGCCAGCAGCTTAGCGTGGTCTAGCCAGAACACCGGGGAGCTGTTTTTT.

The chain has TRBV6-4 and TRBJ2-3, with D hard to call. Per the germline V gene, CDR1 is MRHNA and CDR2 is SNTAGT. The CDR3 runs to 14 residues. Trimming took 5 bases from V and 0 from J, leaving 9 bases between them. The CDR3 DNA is TGTGCCAGCAGTCGATCAGGCAGCACAGATACGCAGTATTTT. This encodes CASSRSGSTDTQYF.

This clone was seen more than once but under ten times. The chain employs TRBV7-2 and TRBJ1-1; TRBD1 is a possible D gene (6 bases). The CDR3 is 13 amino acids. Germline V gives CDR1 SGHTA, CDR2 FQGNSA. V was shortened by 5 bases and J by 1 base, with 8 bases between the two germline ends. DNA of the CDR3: TGTGCCAGCAGCCAACAGGGGAACACTGAAGCTTTCTTT. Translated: CASSQQGNTEAFF.

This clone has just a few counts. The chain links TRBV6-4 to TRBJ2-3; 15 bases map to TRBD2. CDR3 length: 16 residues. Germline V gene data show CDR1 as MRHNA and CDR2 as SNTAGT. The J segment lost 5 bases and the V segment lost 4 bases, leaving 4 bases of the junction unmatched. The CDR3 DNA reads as TGTGCCAGCAGTGGGACTAGCGGGGGGGAGGAAGATACGCAGTATTTT. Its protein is CASSGTSGGEEDTQYF.

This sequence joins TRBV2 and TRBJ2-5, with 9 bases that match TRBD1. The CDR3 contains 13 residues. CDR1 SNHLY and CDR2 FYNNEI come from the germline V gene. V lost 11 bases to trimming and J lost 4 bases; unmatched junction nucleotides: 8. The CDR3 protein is CAAKTGGPETQYF. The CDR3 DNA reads TGTGCCGCCAAGACAGGGGGTCCAGAGACCCAGTACTTC.

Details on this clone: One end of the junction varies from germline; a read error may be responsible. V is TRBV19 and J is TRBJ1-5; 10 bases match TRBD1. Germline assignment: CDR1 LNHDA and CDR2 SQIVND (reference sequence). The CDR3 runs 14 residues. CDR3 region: CASTWTGGNQPQNF. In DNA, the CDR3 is TGTGCCAGTACCTGGACAGGGGGAAATCAGCCCCAGAATTTT.

In DNA, the CDR3 is TGTGCCAGCAGCTCCCTCGGGGGGAGGGCCTCCACCGGGGAGCTGTTTTTT. This codes for CASSSLGGRASTGELFF. The chain carries TRBV5-6 and TRBJ2-2, with TRBD2 identical over 7 bases. J lost 4 bases, V lost 3 bases, and 12 bases had no gene match. The CDR3 loop spans 17 amino acids. CDR1 is SGHDT, CDR2 YYEEEE, per germline.

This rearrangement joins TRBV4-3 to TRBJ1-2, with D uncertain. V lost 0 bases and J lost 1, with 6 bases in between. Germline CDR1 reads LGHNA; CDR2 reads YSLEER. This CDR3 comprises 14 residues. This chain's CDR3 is CASSQDISNYGYTF. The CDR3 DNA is TGCGCCAGCAGCCAAGATATTAGTAACTATGGCTACACCTTC.

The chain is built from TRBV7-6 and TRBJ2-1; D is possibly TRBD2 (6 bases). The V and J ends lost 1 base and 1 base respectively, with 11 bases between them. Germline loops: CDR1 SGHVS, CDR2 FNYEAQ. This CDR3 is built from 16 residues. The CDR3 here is CASSLGSSGSYNEQFF. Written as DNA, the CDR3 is TGTGCCAGCAGCTTAGGGTCCAGCGGGTCCTACAATGAGCAGTTCTTC.

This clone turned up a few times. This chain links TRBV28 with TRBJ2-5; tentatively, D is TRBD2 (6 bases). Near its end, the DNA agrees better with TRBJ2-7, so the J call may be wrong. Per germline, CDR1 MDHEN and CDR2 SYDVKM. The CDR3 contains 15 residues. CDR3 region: CASSLTGRGGYEQYF. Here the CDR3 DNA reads TGTGCCAGCAGTCTAACCGGCCGGGGAGGCTACGAGCAGTACTTC.

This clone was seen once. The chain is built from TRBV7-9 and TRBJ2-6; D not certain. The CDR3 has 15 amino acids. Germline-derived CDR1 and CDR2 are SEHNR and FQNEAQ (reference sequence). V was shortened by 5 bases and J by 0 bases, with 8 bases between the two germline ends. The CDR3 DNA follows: TGTGCCAGCAGCCGCGTATCCTCTGGGGCCAACGTCCTGACTTTC. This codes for CASSRVSSGANVLTF.

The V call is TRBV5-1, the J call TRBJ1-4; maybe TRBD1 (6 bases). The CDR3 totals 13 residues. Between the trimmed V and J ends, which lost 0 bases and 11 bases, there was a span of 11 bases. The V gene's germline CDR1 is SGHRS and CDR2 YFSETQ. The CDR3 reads CASSLDQGPKLFF. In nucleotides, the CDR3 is TGCGCCAGCAGCTTGGACCAGGGGCCGAAACTGTTTTTT.

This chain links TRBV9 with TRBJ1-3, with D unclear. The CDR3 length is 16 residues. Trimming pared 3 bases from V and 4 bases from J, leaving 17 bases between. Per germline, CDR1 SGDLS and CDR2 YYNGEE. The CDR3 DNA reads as TGTGCCAGCAGCGCAGCGGAGGGATGGTTGGGAAACACCATATATTTT. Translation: CASSAAEGWLGNTIYF.

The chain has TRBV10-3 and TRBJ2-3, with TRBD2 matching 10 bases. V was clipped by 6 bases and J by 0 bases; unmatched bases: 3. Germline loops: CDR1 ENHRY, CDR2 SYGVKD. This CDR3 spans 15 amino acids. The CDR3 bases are TGTGCCATCAGCGGACTAGCGGAGAGCACAGATACGCAGTATTTT. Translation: CAISGLAESTDTQYF.

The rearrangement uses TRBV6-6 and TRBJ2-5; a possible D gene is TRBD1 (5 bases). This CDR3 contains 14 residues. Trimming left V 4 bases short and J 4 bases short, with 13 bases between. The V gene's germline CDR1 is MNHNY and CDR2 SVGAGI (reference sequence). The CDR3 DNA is TGTGCCAGCAGTTTGGGGCCGATGGGAGAGACCCAGTACTTC. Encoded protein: CASSLGPMGETQYF.

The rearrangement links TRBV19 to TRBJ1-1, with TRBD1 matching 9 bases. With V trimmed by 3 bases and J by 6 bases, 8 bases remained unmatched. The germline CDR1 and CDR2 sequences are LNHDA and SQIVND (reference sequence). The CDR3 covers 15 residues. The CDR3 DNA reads TGTGCCAGTAGTATGGGACAGGGCAAGACCTCTGAAGCTTTCTTT. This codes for CASSMGQGKTSEAFF.

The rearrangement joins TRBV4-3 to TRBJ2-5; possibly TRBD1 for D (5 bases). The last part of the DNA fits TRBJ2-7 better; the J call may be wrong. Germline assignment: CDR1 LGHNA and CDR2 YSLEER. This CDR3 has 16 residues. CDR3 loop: CASSQDFLGARYEQYF. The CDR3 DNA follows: TGCGCCAGCAGCCAAGACTTCCTAGGGGCTCGCTACGAGCAGTACTTC.

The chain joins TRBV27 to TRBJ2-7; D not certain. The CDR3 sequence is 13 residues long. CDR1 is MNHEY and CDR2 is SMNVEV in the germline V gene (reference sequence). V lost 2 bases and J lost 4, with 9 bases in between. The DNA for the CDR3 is TGTGCCAGCAGTTTAACAGTTTCGTACGAGCAGTACTTC. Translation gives CASSLTVSYEQYF.

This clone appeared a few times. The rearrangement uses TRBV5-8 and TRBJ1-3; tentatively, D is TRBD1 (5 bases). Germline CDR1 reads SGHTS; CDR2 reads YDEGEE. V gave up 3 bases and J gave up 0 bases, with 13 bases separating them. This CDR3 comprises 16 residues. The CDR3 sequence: CASSSTTGDSGNTIYF. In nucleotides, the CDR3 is TGTGCCAGCAGCTCCACCACAGGAGACTCTGGAAACACCATATATTTT.

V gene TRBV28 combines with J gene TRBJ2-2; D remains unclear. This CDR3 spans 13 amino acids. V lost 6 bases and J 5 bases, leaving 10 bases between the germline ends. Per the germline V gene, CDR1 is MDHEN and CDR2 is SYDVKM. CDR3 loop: CASSGSRTGELFF. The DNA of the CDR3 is TGTGCCAGCAGCGGTTCTAGGACCGGGGAGCTGTTTTTT.

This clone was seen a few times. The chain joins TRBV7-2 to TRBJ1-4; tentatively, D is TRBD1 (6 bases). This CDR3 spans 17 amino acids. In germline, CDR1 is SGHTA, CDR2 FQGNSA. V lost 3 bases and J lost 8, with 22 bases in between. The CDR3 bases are TGTGCCAGCAGCTTGACAAGGGAATTGGGGGCGAGCGAAAAACTGTTTTTT. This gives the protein CASSLTRELGASEKLFF.

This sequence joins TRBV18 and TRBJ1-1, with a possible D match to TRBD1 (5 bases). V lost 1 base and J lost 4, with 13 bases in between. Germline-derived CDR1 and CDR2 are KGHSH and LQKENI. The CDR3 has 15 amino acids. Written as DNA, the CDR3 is TGTGCCAGCTCACCACTAAGCCAGGGTGCCACTGAAGCTTTCTTT. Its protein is CASSPLSQGATEAFF. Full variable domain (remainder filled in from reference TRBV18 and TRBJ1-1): NAGVMQNPRHLVRRRGQEARLRCSPMKGHSHVYWYRQLPEEGLKFMVYLQKENIIDESGMPKERFSAEFPKEGPSILRIQQVVRGDSAAYFCASSPLSQGATEAFFGQGTRLTVV.

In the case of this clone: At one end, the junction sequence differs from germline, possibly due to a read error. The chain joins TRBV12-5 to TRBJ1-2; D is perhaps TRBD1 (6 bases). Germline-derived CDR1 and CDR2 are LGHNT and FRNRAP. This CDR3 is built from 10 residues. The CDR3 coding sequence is TGTGCTAGTGGTTTGGGCCCAGGGGCCTTC. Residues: CASGLGPGAF.

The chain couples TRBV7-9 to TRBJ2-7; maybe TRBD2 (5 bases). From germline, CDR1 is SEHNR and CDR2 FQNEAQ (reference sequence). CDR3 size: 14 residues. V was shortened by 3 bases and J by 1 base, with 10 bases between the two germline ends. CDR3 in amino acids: CASSFTGKSYEQYF. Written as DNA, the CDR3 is TGTGCCAGCAGCTTCACGGGGAAATCCTACGAGCAGTACTTC.

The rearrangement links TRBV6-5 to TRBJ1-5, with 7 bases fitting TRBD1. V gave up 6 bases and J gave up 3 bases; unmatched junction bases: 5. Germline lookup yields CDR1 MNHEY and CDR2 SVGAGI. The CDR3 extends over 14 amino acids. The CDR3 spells CASSVGQDNQPQHF. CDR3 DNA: TGTGCCAGCAGCGTCGGACAGGACAATCAGCCCCAGCATTTT.

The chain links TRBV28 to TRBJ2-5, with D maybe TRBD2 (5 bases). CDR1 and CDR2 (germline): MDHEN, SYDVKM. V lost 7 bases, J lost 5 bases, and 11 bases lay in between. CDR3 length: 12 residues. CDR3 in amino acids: CASTKRAETQYF. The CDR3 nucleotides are TGTGCCAGCACTAAGAGGGCGGAGACCCAGTACTTC.

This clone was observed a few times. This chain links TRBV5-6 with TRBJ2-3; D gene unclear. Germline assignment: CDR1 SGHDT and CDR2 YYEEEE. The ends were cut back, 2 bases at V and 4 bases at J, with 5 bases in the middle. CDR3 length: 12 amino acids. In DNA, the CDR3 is TGTGCCAGCAGCTTCATAGCAGATACGCAGTATTTT. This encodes CASSFIADTQYF.

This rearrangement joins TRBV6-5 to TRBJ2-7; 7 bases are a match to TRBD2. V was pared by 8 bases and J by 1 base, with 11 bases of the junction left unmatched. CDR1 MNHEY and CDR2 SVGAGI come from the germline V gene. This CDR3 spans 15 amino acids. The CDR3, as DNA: TGTGCCAGCGGAAGGGGACTACTTGGATCCTACGAGCAGTACTTC. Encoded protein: CASGRGLLGSYEQYF.